The rows below give T cell receptor beta chains drawn from one sample of a study of blood T cell repertoires in COVID-19. The assay was immunoSEQ multiplex PCR, and TCRdb's table has in-frame clones only and misses some. Among 170,000 or so clones, 85% to 95% were seen once, and the ten largest hold about 0.54%. The sequenced sample consisted of peripheral blood. The receptors here all came from a man aged 50 to 59 with acute or convalescent COVID-19. Each CDR3 is given with its conserved first and last residue. The D gene is left open where the match is weak. Only part of the rows carry a size: once, few, many, or a class if the clone is expanded.

j_call d_call clone_size v_call cdr3_aa cdr3_nt
TRBJ2-3 - - TRBV9 CASSVVEDTQYF TGTGCCAGCAGCGTAGTCGAGGATACGCAGTATTTT
TRBJ1-4 TRBD1 - TRBV29-1 CSVRQGKGEKLFF TGCAGCGTGCGACAGGGAAAAGGTGAAAAACTGTTTTTT
TRBJ1-2 - once TRBV11-2 CASSLMDSYGYTF TGTGCCAGCAGCTTAATGGACAGCTATGGCTACACCTTC
TRBJ1-6 - once TRBV7-8 CASSLGGGSPLHF TGTGCCAGCAGCTTAGGGGGAGGATCACCCCTCCACTTT
TRBJ1-5 TRBD1 - TRBV19 CASSPGTGHVAQPQHF TGTGCCAGTAGTCCCGGGACAGGCCACGTTGCCCAGCCCCAGCATTTT
TRBJ2-3 TRBD2 - TRBV11-3 CASSPTSGGTDTQYF TGTGCCAGCAGCCCGACTAGCGGGGGCACAGATACGCAGTATTTT
TRBJ2-1 - - TRBV6-2/TRBV6-3 CASSYDSGGIYNEQFF TGTGCCAGCAGTTACGATAGCGGTGGGATCTACAATGAGCAGTTCTTC
TRBJ2-1 TRBD2 - TRBV14 CASSQEWRGVVEQFF TGTGCCAGCAGCCAAGAGTGGCGGGGGGTGGTTGAGCAGTTCTTC
TRBJ1-1 - - TRBV6-6 CASSPSPDRSPIRKNTEAFF TGTGCCAGCAGTCCTTCTCCCGACAGGTCCCCCATAAGAAAGAACACTGAAGCTTTCTTT
TRBJ2-3 - - TRBV19 CASSILQGHTDTQYF TGTGCCAGTAGTATACTTCAGGGGCACACAGATACGCAGTATTTT
TRBJ2-3 - - TRBV5-5 CASSPDREGTDTQYF TGTGCCAGCAGCCCAGACAGGGAGGGCACAGATACGCAGTATTTT
TRBJ2-1 - - TRBV28 CASSFRGSGSTYNEQFF TGTGCCAGCAGTTTCCGAGGGTCAGGTTCTACCTACAATGAGCAGTTCTTC
TRBJ1-4 - - TRBV12-3/TRBV12-4 CASSRESNEKLFF TGTGCCAGCAGTCGGGAATCAAATGAAAAACTGTTTTTT
TRBJ1-2 - - TRBV5-3 CARSLIRDYGYTF TGTGCCAGAAGCTTGATCCGGGATTATGGCTACACCTTC
TRBJ2-7 TRBD2 - TRBV28 CASSVGLAGLSHYEQYF TGTGCCAGCAGTGTTGGACTAGCGGGTTTATCCCACTACGAGCAGTACTTC
TRBJ1-2 TRBD1 once TRBV27 CASSLVPRTGGTHGYTF TGTGCCAGCAGTTTAGTCCCCCGGACAGGGGGAACCCATGGCTACACCTTC
TRBJ1-4 - once TRBV2 CASSEGGATNEKLFF TGTGCCAGCAGTGAGGGAGGGGCAACTAATGAAAAACTGTTTTTT
TRBJ2-6 TRBD1 - TRBV19 CASSPGTGKSGANVLTF TGTGCCAGTAGTCCCGGGACAGGGAAGTCTGGGGCCAACGTCCTGACTTTC
TRBJ2-5 - - TRBV20-1 CSATSEETQYF TGCAGTGCTACTAGCGAAGAGACCCAGTACTTC
TRBJ2-3 - once TRBV2 CASSELGGLGNTQYF TGTGCCAGCAGTGAATTGGGGGGGCTCGGGAATACGCAGTATTTT
TRBJ1-5 - once TRBV7-9 CASSSPGREVGNQPQHF TGTGCCAGCAGCTCGCCTGGCAGGGAAGTCGGAAATCAGCCCCAGCATTTT
TRBJ2-1 TRBD2 - TRBV5-1 CASSTSGSTKGNEQFF TGCGCCAGCAGCACCAGCGGGAGTACAAAAGGAAATGAGCAGTTCTTC
TRBJ2-7 TRBD2 once TRBV5-6 CASSLLAGGKYEQYF TGTGCCAGCAGCTTGCTAGCGGGAGGAAAATACGAGCAGTACTTC
TRBJ2-3 TRBD2 once TRBV14 CASSIQTSGGPQYF TGTGCCAGCAGCATTCAGACTAGCGGGGGCCCCCAGTATTTT
TRBJ2-1 TRBD2 few TRBV3-1/TRBV3-2 CASSQSGGGKVSEQFF TGTGCCAGCAGCCAAAGCGGCGGGGGTAAGGTTAGTGAGCAGTTCTTC
TRBJ1-5 - - TRBV28 CASRGVYQPQHF TGTGCCAGCAGAGGGGTTTACCAGCCCCAGCATTTT
TRBJ1-1 - - TRBV7-9 CASSQPDHRVNTEAFF TGTGCCAGCAGCCAACCCGACCACAGGGTCAACACTGAAGCTTTCTTT
TRBJ1-3 - - TRBV7-2 CASSPQGRSSGNTIYF TGTGCCAGCAGCCCCCAGGGGAGAAGCTCTGGAAACACCATATATTTT
TRBJ2-7 TRBD1 - TRBV5-1 CASSWGQYSYEQYF TGCGCCAGCAGCTGGGGACAGTATTCCTACGAGCAGTACTTC
TRBJ1-2 - - TRBV28 CASTELGPLYGYTF TGTGCCAGCACCGAGCTGGGGCCACTCTATGGCTACACCTTC
TRBJ1-3 - - TRBV10-2 CASSGTSSSGNTIYF TGCGCCAGCAGTGGGACATCTAGCTCTGGAAACACCATATATTTT
TRBJ2-2 TRBD2 - TRBV19 CASSKGTSGSSDTGELFF TGTGCCAGTAGTAAGGGGACTAGCGGGAGTTCGGACACCGGGGAGCTGTTTTTT
TRBJ2-1 - - TRBV24-1 CATSARGRLSYNEQFF TGTGCCACCAGCGCCAGGGGACGCCTCTCCTACAATGAGCAGTTCTTC
TRBJ2-7 - - TRBV10-3 CAISEGGNEQYF TGTGCCATCAGTGAGGGGGGGAACGAGCAGTACTTC
TRBJ2-2 - once TRBV9 CASRPGTRGGELFF TGTGCCAGCAGGCCAGGGACAAGGGGCGGGGAGCTGTTTTTT
TRBJ2-7 TRBD2 - TRBV10-1 CASSPSGSGSYEQYF TGCGCCAGCAGTCCCTCGGGTAGCGGGAGCTACGAGCAGTACTTC
TRBJ2-2 TRBD2 - TRBV5-4 CASSLGLAANTGELFF TGTGCCAGCAGCTTGGGACTAGCGGCGAACACCGGGGAGCTGTTTTTT
TRBJ1-3 TRBD1 - TRBV5-1 CASSLQGANGNTIYF TGCGCCAGCAGCTTGCAGGGGGCGAATGGAAACACCATATATTTT
TRBJ1-6 TRBD1 - TRBV28 CASEQGDYNSPLHF TGTGCCAGCGAACAGGGGGACTATAATTCACCCCTCCACTTT
TRBJ2-1 TRBD2 once TRBV19 CASSPGTSGRLSNEQFF TGTGCCAGTAGCCCCGGGACTAGCGGGAGGCTTTCCAATGAGCAGTTCTTC
TRBJ2-2 - - TRBV28 CASRDSSGPGELFF TGTGCCAGCAGGGACAGTTCTGGTCCCGGGGAGCTGTTTTTT
TRBJ2-1 TRBD2 - TRBV5-1 CASSWSSGRVYNEQFF TGCGCCAGCAGCTGGTCGAGCGGGAGGGTCTACAATGAGCAGTTCTTC
TRBJ2-7 - - TRBV19 CASSDPGEAVSEQYF TGTGCCAGTAGTGATCCGGGGGAGGCTGTGTCTGAGCAGTACTTC
TRBJ2-5 - - TRBV11-2 CASSFIQVQETQYF TGTGCCAGCAGCTTCATACAGGTTCAAGAGACCCAGTACTTC
TRBJ1-6 TRBD1 - TRBV9 CASSPRQGRDNSPLHF TGTGCCAGCAGCCCACGACAGGGAAGGGATAATTCACCCCTCCACTTT
TRBJ2-3 TRBD2 - TRBV9 CASSGASGRTDTQYF TGTGCCAGCAGCGGCGCTAGCGGCCGCACAGATACGCAGTATTTT
TRBJ2-2 - - TRBV20-1 CSAPLRGELFF TGCAGTGCTCCCCTAAGAGGGGAGCTGTTTTTT
TRBJ2-1 TRBD2 - TRBV19 CASSGDYLQPRNEQFF TGTGCCAGCTCCGGGGACTACCTACAACCCCGGAATGAGCAGTTCTTC
TRBJ2-5 TRBD1 - TRBV18 CASSQGQVGTETQYF TGTGCCAGCTCACAAGGACAGGTGGGGACAGAGACCCAGTACTTC
TRBJ2-3 - - TRBV4-1 CASSQAKTRGTTDTQYF TGCGCCAGCAGCCAAGCGAAGACCAGGGGAACGACAGATACGCAGTATTTT
TRBJ1-6 - few TRBV19 CASRTGSSYNSPLHF TGTGCCAGTAGAACGGGAAGCTCCTATAATTCACCCCTCCACTTT
TRBJ2-5 - - TRBV7-2 CASSLGGWRETQYF TGTGCCAGCAGCTTAGGGGGCTGGCGAGAGACCCAGTACTTC
TRBJ1-2 - - TRBV28 CASTQGLLGYTF TGTGCCAGCACCCAGGGGTTGCTTGGCTACACCTTC
TRBJ2-1 TRBD2 - TRBV27 CASSLERGGYNEQFF TGTGCCAGCAGTTTAGAACGGGGGGGATACAATGAGCAGTTCTTC
TRBJ1-3 - - TRBV6-6 CASSFGGRGNTIYF TGTGCCAGCAGTTTTGGGGGGAGAGGAAACACCATATATTTT
TRBJ2-1 TRBD1 - TRBV5-1 CASSLATGSDEQFF TGCGCCAGCAGCTTGGCGACAGGGTCGGATGAGCAGTTCTTC
TRBJ2-1 TRBD2 - TRBV3-1/TRBV3-2 CASSQEVQRGGRVDEQFF TGTGCCAGCAGCCAAGAAGTCCAGCGGGGGGGCCGCGTCGATGAGCAGTTCTTC